Listed below are T cell receptor beta chains from one sample, sequenced in a study of blood T cell repertoires in COVID-19. Profiling relied on immunoSEQ multiplex PCR, and the TCRdb table lists in-frame clones only, not all of them. This repertoire shows about 160,000 clones, roughly 88% found once; its top ten account for around 10%. The sample comprised peripheral blood. All receptors come from a woman older than 75 with active or convalescent COVID-19. CDR3s include the opening cysteine and the closing phenylalanine or tryptophan. Each record gives: clone size, J gene, V gene, D gene, CDR3 protein, CDR3 DNA. The D gene is left open where the match is weak. Only part of the rows carry a size: once, few, many, or a class if the clone is expanded.

clone size: NA
J gene: TRBJ2-2
V gene: TRBV7-2
D gene: TRBD2
CDR3 protein: CASSLAPSGEGGELFF
CDR3 DNA: TGTGCCAGCAGCTTAGCTCCTAGCGGGGAGGGCGGGGAGCTGTTTTTT

clone size: NA
J gene: TRBJ1-3
V gene: TRBV5-1
D gene: TRBD1
CDR3 protein: CASSSGQAASGNTIYF
CDR3 DNA: TGCGCCAGCAGTTCGGGACAGGCCGCCTCTGGAAACACCATATATTTT

clone size: NA
J gene: TRBJ1-1
V gene: TRBV6-6
D gene: NA
CDR3 protein: CASSRVQEMNTEAFF
CDR3 DNA: TGTGCCAGTTCCAGGGTGCAAGAAATGAACACTGAAGCTTTCTTT

clone size: NA
J gene: TRBJ2-5
V gene: TRBV6-2/TRBV6-3
D gene: NA
CDR3 protein: CASSYTAWETQYF
CDR3 DNA: TGTGCCAGCAGTTACACAGCTTGGGAGACCCAGTACTTC

clone size: NA
J gene: TRBJ2-7
V gene: TRBV25-1
D gene: TRBD2
CDR3 protein: CASSEGGGYEQYF
CDR3 DNA: TGTGCCAGCAGTGAAGGGGGGGGCTACGAGCAGTACTTC

clone size: NA
J gene: TRBJ2-1
V gene: TRBV11-3
D gene: NA
CDR3 protein: CASSLVGGASYNEQFF
CDR3 DNA: TGTGCCAGCAGCTTAGTCGGGGGTGCCTCCTACAATGAGCAGTTCTTC

clone size: NA
J gene: TRBJ2-7
V gene: TRBV7-9
D gene: TRBD1
CDR3 protein: CASSLAGTVDYEQYF
CDR3 DNA: TGTGCCAGCAGCTTAGCCGGGACAGTGGACTACGAGCAGTACTTC

clone size: NA
J gene: TRBJ1-1
V gene: TRBV5-1
D gene: NA
CDR3 protein: CASTGPDGNTEAFF
CDR3 DNA: TGCGCCAGCACAGGGCCTGATGGGAACACTGAAGCTTTCTTT

clone size: once
J gene: TRBJ2-1
V gene: TRBV9
D gene: TRBD2
CDR3 protein: CASSELAGAQFF
CDR3 DNA: TGTGCCAGCAGCGAACTAGCGGGGGCGCAGTTCTTC

clone size: NA
J gene: TRBJ1-3
V gene: TRBV19
D gene: NA
CDR3 protein: CASSIGASSGNTIYF
CDR3 DNA: TGTGCCAGTAGTATAGGGGCCTCCTCTGGAAACACCATATATTTT

clone size: NA
J gene: TRBJ2-2
V gene: TRBV19
D gene: NA
CDR3 protein: CASRTPGDTGELFF
CDR3 DNA: TGTGCCAGCAGGACCCCAGGGGACACCGGGGAGCTGTTTTTT

clone size: NA
J gene: TRBJ2-1
V gene: TRBV6-5
D gene: TRBD1
CDR3 protein: CASSYYPGGYEQFF
CDR3 DNA: TGTGCCAGCAGTTACTACCCAGGGGGCTATGAGCAGTTCTTC

clone size: NA
J gene: TRBJ2-1
V gene: TRBV25-1
D gene: TRBD2
CDR3 protein: CASSDGGGAAISYNEQFF
CDR3 DNA: TGTGCCAGCAGTGATGGCGGGGGGGCCGCTATCTCCTACAATGAGCAGTTCTTC

clone size: NA
J gene: TRBJ2-1
V gene: TRBV29-1
D gene: NA
CDR3 protein: CSVEGLRVNNEQFF
CDR3 DNA: TGCAGCGTTGAAGGGCTCAGGGTAAACAATGAGCAGTTCTTC

clone size: NA
J gene: TRBJ2-3
V gene: TRBV7-2
D gene: TRBD1
CDR3 protein: CASSLYQGVADTQYF
CDR3 DNA: TGTGCCAGCAGCTTATATCAGGGGGTGGCAGATACGCAGTATTTT

clone size: NA
J gene: TRBJ2-2
V gene: TRBV7-6
D gene: TRBD2
CDR3 protein: CASSPGLAGATNTGELFF
CDR3 DNA: TGTGCCAGCAGCCCGGGACTAGCGGGGGCCACGAACACCGGGGAGCTGTTTTTT

clone size: NA
J gene: TRBJ2-2
V gene: TRBV25-1
D gene: TRBD2
CDR3 protein: CASTGTSSGGELFF
CDR3 DNA: TGTGCCAGCACCGGGACTAGTTCAGGCGGGGAGCTGTTTTTT

clone size: NA
J gene: TRBJ2-2
V gene: TRBV5-4
D gene: NA
CDR3 protein: CASSLAATGSNTGELFF
CDR3 DNA: TGTGCCAGCAGCTTGGCCGCGACGGGGTCAAACACCGGGGAGCTGTTTTTT